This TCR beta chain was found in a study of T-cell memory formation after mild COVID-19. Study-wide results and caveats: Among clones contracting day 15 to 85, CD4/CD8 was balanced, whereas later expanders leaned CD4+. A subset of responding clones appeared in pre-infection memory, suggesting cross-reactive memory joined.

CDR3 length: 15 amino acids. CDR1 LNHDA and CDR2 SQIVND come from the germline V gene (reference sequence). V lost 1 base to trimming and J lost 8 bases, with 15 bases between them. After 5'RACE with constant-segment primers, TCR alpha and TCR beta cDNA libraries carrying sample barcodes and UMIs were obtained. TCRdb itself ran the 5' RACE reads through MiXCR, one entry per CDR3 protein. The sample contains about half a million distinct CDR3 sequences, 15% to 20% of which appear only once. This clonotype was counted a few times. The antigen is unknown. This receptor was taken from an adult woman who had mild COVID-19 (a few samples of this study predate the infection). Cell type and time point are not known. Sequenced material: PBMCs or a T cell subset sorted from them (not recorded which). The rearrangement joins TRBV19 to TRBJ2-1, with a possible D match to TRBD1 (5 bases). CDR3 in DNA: TGTGCCAGTAGTATAGTGCCCCTCTCAGGGCATGAGCAGTTCTTC. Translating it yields CASSIVPLSGHEQFF.